The clone carrying this T cell receptor (beta chain) has only one observation. The target antigen is unknown. CDR3 length: 17 residues. Looked up from germline, CDR1 is SGHVS and CDR2 is FQNEAQ. The V and J ends lost 5 bases and 4 bases, in that order; junction bases with no gene match: 13. This sample was taken from a study of identifying expanded T cells in peripheral blood. Collection occurred without any documented infections or immune events in donors. General study points: Approximately two-week clone count variance significantly increased as total template count grew. Over two and four weeks, about 17 and 20 clones changed, versus approximately 1.2 between replicates.

Assay: immunoSEQ multiplex PCR; the TCRdb copy retains only in-frame clones and omits some. The sample has 85,000 to 100,000 clones; approximately 88% are singletons. Specimen: blood. The chain combines TRBV7-8 with TRBJ2-3, with 9 bases lining up with TRBD1. The sequence was collected from a person aged 18 to 70 in good health. CDR3 in DNA: TGTGCCAGCAGCCCCAGGGCCCCGGGACAGGGATCAGATACGCAGTATTTT. The encoded protein is CASSPRAPGQGSDTQYF. The complete variable domain, with remaining parts taken from reference TRBV7-8 and TRBJ2-3, reads GAGVSQSPRYKVAKRGQDVALRCDPISGHVSLFWYQQALGQGPEFLTYFQNEAQLDKSGLPSDRFFAERPEGSVSTLKIQRTQQEDSAVYLCASSPRAPGQGSDTQYFGPGTRLTVL.